This is a list of T cell receptor beta chains from one sample in a study of control samples from healthy donors and cancer patients. The assay was immunoSEQ multiplex PCR, and TCRdb's table has in-frame clones only and misses some. The data hold about 92,000 clones, with around 80% observed a single time. Sequencing input: blood. These receptors were obtained from a woman aged 55 to 70 in good health. CDR3s include the opening cysteine and the closing phenylalanine or tryptophan. Each record gives: CDR3 length, J gene, V gene, clone size, D gene, CDR3 DNA, CDR3 protein. The D gene is left open where the match is weak. The size field is filled for only some rows; it gives once, few, many or a size class.

15,TRBJ2-7,TRBV3-1/TRBV3-2,-,-,TGTGCCAGCAGCCGGGCCCTTACCCCCTCCTACGAGCAGTACTTC,CASSRALTPSYEQYF
16,TRBJ2-7,TRBV19,-,TRBD2,TGTGCCAGTCGGAGACTAGCGGGAGAGGTAGGCTACGAGCAGTACTTC,CASRRLAGEVGYEQYF
16,TRBJ1-5,TRBV27,-,-,TGTGCCAGCAGTTTGTCCCCCCCGGGCATGAGGCAGCCCCAGCATTTT,CASSLSPPGMRQPQHF
13,TRBJ2-3,TRBV29-1,-,TRBD2,TGCAGCGTTGCGGGAGGGAGCACAGATACGCAGTATTTT,CSVAGGSTDTQYF
14,TRBJ1-3,TRBV6-5,-,TRBD1,TGTGCCAGCAGGCGACAGGGCTCTGGAAACACCATATATTTT,CASRRQGSGNTIYF
13,TRBJ1-2,TRBV6-6,-,-,TGTGCCAGCAGTTACGGGGCTAACTATGGCTACACCTTC,CASSYGANYGYTF
13,TRBJ2-2,TRBV6-5,-,-,TGTGCCAGTAGCCTACGAAGGGCCGGGGAGCTGTTTTTT,CASSLRRAGELFF
19,TRBJ2-4,TRBV21-1,-,-,TGTGCCAGCAGCAAAGATCTCCCGGCAGAACCAGGAGCCAAAAACATTCAGTACTTC,CASSKDLPAEPGAKNIQYF
13,TRBJ2-3,TRBV18,-,-,TGTGCCAGCTCACCACGGAGCGTAGATACGCAGTATTTT,CASSPRSVDTQYF
17,TRBJ2-3,TRBV28,-,TRBD2,TGTGCCAGCAGTTTACCCCCGCCAGCGGGAGTTGGAGATACGCAGTATTTT,CASSLPPPAGVGDTQYF
14,TRBJ2-3,TRBV5-1,-,-,TGCGCCAGCAGCCCTACGGCGTTAGAGGATACGCAGTATTTT,CASSPTALEDTQYF
16,TRBJ1-3,TRBV11-2,-,TRBD1,TGTGCCAGCAGCCCCATCAGGGGGATCTCTGGAAACACCATATATTTT,CASSPIRGISGNTIYF
17,TRBJ2-3,TRBV9,-,TRBD2,TGTGCCAGCAGCGTATCGGGACTAGCGGGAGGGACAGATACGCAGTATTTT,CASSVSGLAGGTDTQYF
15,TRBJ2-7,TRBV20-1,-,-,TGCAGTGCTAGTCTCAGGGGAGCGTTTAGCTACGAGCAGTACTTC,CSASLRGAFSYEQYF
13,TRBJ2-2,TRBV6-6,once,-,TGTGCCGCGTCCCGCTTAAACACCGGGGAGCTGTTTTTT,CAASRLNTGELFF
14,TRBJ1-1,TRBV9,-,-,TGTGCCAGCAGCGCGGACGGACTGAACACTGAAGCTTTCTTT,CASSADGLNTEAFF
14,TRBJ2-7,TRBV19,-,-,TGTGCCACTTCGCTCGGTATGGGGTCCTACGAGCAGTACTTC,CATSLGMGSYEQYF
12,TRBJ2-7,TRBV6-5,-,-,TGTGCCAGCAGAGCCGGGGCCTACGAGCAGTACTTC,CASRAGAYEQYF
14,TRBJ1-1,TRBV5-1,-,TRBD1,TGCGCCAGCAGCTTGGTAGGACAGGGTTCTGAAGCTTTCTTT,CASSLVGQGSEAFF
12,TRBJ2-7,TRBV10-3,-,-,TGTGCCATCAGTTCGGGGCTTTACGAGCAGTACTTC,CAISSGLYEQYF
11,TRBJ2-1,TRBV20-1,-,-,TGCAGTGCTAGAGATCCGGATAGGGAGTTCTTC,CSARDPDREFF
15,TRBJ2-7,TRBV14,once,-,TGTGCCAGCAGCCAAAATCTAGGGGTCGACAACGAGCAGTACTTC,CASSQNLGVDNEQYF
15,TRBJ1-2,TRBV3-1/TRBV3-2,few,-,TGTGCCAGCAGCCAAGCCGAGGGGGTTAACTATGGCTACACCTTC,CASSQAEGVNYGYTF
17,TRBJ2-5,TRBV9,-,-,TGTGCCAGCAGCGTAGGGACCCTTAGCGGTAACCAAGAGACCCAGTACTTC,CASSVGTLSGNQETQYF
13,TRBJ1-6,TRBV9,-,-,TGTGCCAGCAGCGCCGCGGGAGGGTCACCCCTCCACTTT,CASSAAGGSPLHF
15,TRBJ1-4,TRBV18,-,TRBD1,TGTGCCAGCTCCTATAGGACAGGAGGAGATGAAAAACTGTTTTTT,CASSYRTGGDEKLFF
13,TRBJ2-7,TRBV4-3,-,-,TGCGCCAGCAGCCCACAGGGAGACTACGAGCAGTACTTC,CASSPQGDYEQYF
17,TRBJ2-2,TRBV10-1,few,TRBD2,TGCGCCAGCAGTGAGCGGGCCGGGACTAGACGCACCGGGGAGCTGTTTTTT,CASSERAGTRRTGELFF
15,TRBJ2-1,TRBV5-1,-,TRBD2,TGCGCCAGCGCCGTGGGAGGGGAAGCCTACAATGAGCAGTTCTTC,CASAVGGEAYNEQFF
14,TRBJ1-1,TRBV5-1,-,-,TGCGCCAGCAGCTTATCCTCAGGGGCAACTGAAGCTTTCTTT,CASSLSSGATEAFF
14,TRBJ1-1,TRBV6-6,-,-,TGTGCCAGCAGTTACGGTGACAGTGCAGCCGGCGCTTTCTTT,CASSYGDSAAGAFF
13,TRBJ1-5,TRBV7-9,once,-,TGTGCCAGCAGCCAACAGGGAGGTCAGCCCCAGCATTTT,CASSQQGGQPQHF
13,TRBJ2-3,TRBV18,-,-,TGTGCCAGCTCACCACCGGGTCCAGATACGCAGTATTTT,CASSPPGPDTQYF
13,TRBJ2-1,TRBV7-2,-,-,TGTGCCAGCAGCTTAGATGGGGTGGGAGAGCAGTTCTTC,CASSLDGVGEQFF
16,TRBJ1-5,TRBV10-1,-,-,TGCGCCAGCAGCTCCCGCAACAGGGAAAGCAATCAGCCCCAGCATTTT,CASSSRNRESNQPQHF
15,TRBJ1-2,TRBV5-1,-,TRBD1,TGCGCCAGCAGCCTCTTGCCTGGACAGGGGGCTGTTTTCACCTTC,CASSLLPGQGAVFTF
16,TRBJ1-3,TRBV7-2,few,TRBD1,TGTGCCAGCAGCGGGTCACAGGGGAACTCTGGAAACACCATATATTTT,CASSGSQGNSGNTIYF
13,TRBJ2-5,TRBV7-2,few,TRBD2,TGTGCCAGCAGCTTCGGGGGGGTTGAGACCCAGTACTTC,CASSFGGVETQYF
15,TRBJ2-6,TRBV10-1,-,TRBD1,TGCGCCAGCTCAAACGACAGGGCTGGGGCCAACGTCCTGACTTTC,CASSNDRAGANVLTF
12,TRBJ2-7,TRBV5-1,-,-,TGCGCCAGCAGCATAGGACACTACGAGCAGTACTTC,CASSIGHYEQYF
14,TRBJ1-4,TRBV6-5,-,-,TGTGCCAGCCAAGAGGGAGGACGCCAGGAAAAACTGTTTTTT,CASQEGGRQEKLFF
13,TRBJ2-7,TRBV5-1,-,TRBD1,TGCGCCAGCAGCCGGGGACAGTCCTACGAGCAGTACTTC,CASSRGQSYEQYF
13,TRBJ1-6,TRBV7-9,-,-,TGTGCCAGCAGCTTATTCAGCAATTCACCCCTCCACTTT,CASSLFSNSPLHF
15,TRBJ2-7,TRBV7-2,-,TRBD1,TGTGCCAGCAGCGAACAGGGGGCTCGGTCCTACGAGCAGTACTTC,CASSEQGARSYEQYF
15,TRBJ1-2,TRBV7-2,-,-,TGTGCCAGCAGCTATCGGTATCCCGGGGACTATGGCTACACCTTC,CASSYRYPGDYGYTF
17,TRBJ2-2,TRBV10-3,-,TRBD1,TGTGCCATCAGTGAGGGGGGACAGCTCCGGAGCACCGGGGAGCTGTTTTTT,CAISEGGQLRSTGELFF
14,TRBJ2-3,TRBV7-9,-,-,TGTGCCAGCAGTCCTGGGGCGGGGACAGATACGCAGTATTTT,CASSPGAGTDTQYF
17,TRBJ1-5,TRBV4-1,-,TRBD1,TGCGCCTCAGCAACCCCTGGGACAGACCTTAGCAATCAGCCCCAGCATTTT,CASATPGTDLSNQPQHF
14,TRBJ2-1,TRBV28,once,-,TGTGCCAGGAAGGTGTGGACCCTAGCCGATGAGCAGTTCTTC,CARKVWTLADEQFF
17,TRBJ2-3,TRBV5-1,-,TRBD2,TGCGCCAGCCAAACAGGATCGGGCGGGAGAAGCACAGATACGCAGTATTTT,CASQTGSGGRSTDTQYF
13,TRBJ1-5,TRBV28,-,-,TGTGCCAGCAAAGGGTGGACAGATCAGCCCCAGCATTTT,CASKGWTDQPQHF
16,TRBJ2-1,TRBV27,-,TRBD2,TGTGCCAGCAGTTTATTTGCGGGGGGGACTGGGGATGAGCAGTTCTTC,CASSLFAGGTGDEQFF
17,TRBJ1-2,TRBV6-1,many,TRBD1,TGTGCCAGCAGTGAAATTCCGGGACAGGGGGCCGGCTATGGCTACACCTTC,CASSEIPGQGAGYGYTF